The sequence of this T cell receptor beta chain was determined in a study of molecular identifiers for immune sequencing clone quantification. The CDR3 consists of 12 residues. Germline CDR1 MNHNS, CDR2 SASEGT. Trimming left V 9 bases short and J 4 bases short, with 9 bases between. Preparation methods for the bulk TCR libraries were those previously described, with listed TCR primers. From the PCR reads, TCRdb called clonotypes with MiXCR, one entry per CDR3 protein. The table includes over 55,000 distinct CDR3 sequences, less than 20% detected once. Input material: naive CD8+ T cells from blood, with Jurkat cell RNA spiked in. Subset of the sample: FACS-sorted CD8+CD4-CCR7+CD45RA+ naive T cells. This sequence was found in a human donor in good health. Some libraries in this study had Jurkat cell RNA spiked in. J is TRBJ2-2 and V is TRBV6-1; D is uncertain. CDR3 residues: CARRKSTGELFF. DNA for the CDR3: TGTGCCAGGCGGAAGTCCACCGGGGAGCTGTTTTTT.